These T cell receptor beta chains were read from a single sample in a study of human T cells and chemical hapten exposure. MiXCR, run by TCRdb on the RACE reads, gives a single entry per CDR3 protein. Of just over 95,000 distinct CDR3 sequences in the sample, roughly 27% were seen once. The specimen was whole blood, collected in connection with sensitization to the hapten diphenylcyclopropenone (DPC). The receptors were gathered from a man aged 35-49 years with alopecia areata. Some clones in this sample may be carry-over from other donors' samples. CDR3s include the opening cysteine and the closing phenylalanine or tryptophan. D genes are given only for firm matches. Size tells how often a clone was seen (once, few, many) or the class of an expanded clone, and some rows leave it out.

V gene	D gene	J gene	clone size	CDR3 DNA	CDR3 protein
TRBV9	NA	TRBJ2-5	NA	TGTGCCAGCAGCGTTCTATCCGGGACATTTCAAGAGACCCAGTACTTC	CASSVLSGTFQETQYF
TRBV11-2	TRBD1	TRBJ2-3	once	TGTGCCAGCAGCTTCTTCCAGGGGGCCACAGATACGCAGTATTTT	CASSFFQGATDTQYF
TRBV5-5	TRBD2	TRBJ2-3	NA	TGTGCCAGCAGCTTGGGCGGGAGGGCCATGGATACGCAGTATTTT	CASSLGGRAMDTQYF
TRBV20-1	NA	TRBJ1-2	few	TGCAGTGCCGGGGTTTCAGGTGGCTACACCTTC	CSAGVSGGYTF
TRBV5-1	NA	TRBJ2-5	NA	TGCGCCAGCAGCTTGAGTGTCGGGGTCCAAGAGACCCAGTACTTC	CASSLSVGVQETQYF
TRBV7-2	NA	TRBJ2-1	few	TGTGCCAGCAGCTTAATAGTAAGCTCCTACAATGAGCAGTTCTTC	CASSLIVSSYNEQFF
TRBV10-2	TRBD2	TRBJ2-1	NA	TGCGCCAGCAGTGAGGCCCATCTTGGGCGGGAGAAGGACCCCCATGAGCAGTTCTTC	CASSEAHLGREKDPHEQFF
TRBV12-3/TRBV12-4	TRBD1	TRBJ2-3	few	TGTGCCAGCAGTTCCGGGACAGGGGGCGGCACAGATACGCAGTATTTT	CASSSGTGGGTDTQYF
TRBV6-6	NA	TRBJ2-5	NA	TGTGCCAGCAGCGAGGACAGTTTCCAAGAGACCCAGTACTTC	CASSEDSFQETQYF
TRBV20-1	NA	TRBJ1-4	NA	TGCAGTTCGAGGGGGTTTCGAGAAAAACTGTTTTTT	CSSRGFREKLFF
TRBV30	NA	TRBJ2-7	few	TGTGCCTGGAGCGGGATAGGGAACTACGAGCAGTACTTC	CAWSGIGNYEQYF
TRBV28	NA	TRBJ2-5	few	TGTGCCAGCAGTTTTCTGGACCAAGAGACCCAGTACTTC	CASSFLDQETQYF
TRBV2	TRBD1	TRBJ2-3	few	TGTGCCACCTCTCTGGGATTAGGACAGGGGGCCCGGACAGATACGCAGTATTTT	CATSLGLGQGARTDTQYF
TRBV28	NA	TRBJ2-7	NA	TGTGCCAGCAGTTTCTCACGCGAGCAGTACTTC	CASSFSREQYF
TRBV28	TRBD1	TRBJ1-1	NA	TGTGCCAGCAGAAACTCCGGGACAGCGAACACTGAAGCTTTCTTT	CASRNSGTANTEAFF
TRBV5-6	TRBD2	TRBJ2-1	few	TGTGCCAGCAGCTTGGAGTTGGGGACTAGCGGGAGAGCTGAGCAGTTCTTC	CASSLELGTSGRAEQFF
TRBV7-6	TRBD2	TRBJ2-5	few	TGTGCCAGCAGCCCCCAGACTAGCGGCCAAGAGACCCAGTACTTC	CASSPQTSGQETQYF
TRBV5-1	TRBD1	TRBJ2-1	few	TGCGCCAGCAGCCCCGGGACAGATAACAATGAGCAGTTCTTC	CASSPGTDNNEQFF
TRBV24-1	NA	TRBJ1-5	few	TGTGCCAACTTAAACAACCGCCAGCCCCAGCATTTT	CANLNNRQPQHF
TRBV12-3/TRBV12-4	TRBD2	TRBJ2-3	NA	TGTGCCAGCTCCCCTAGCGGGAGGACAGATACGCAGTATTTT	CASSPSGRTDTQYF
TRBV5-1	NA	TRBJ2-3	few	TGCGCCAGCAGCTTGGCTGTAAAGATCACAGATACGCAGTATTTT	CASSLAVKITDTQYF
TRBV6-1	TRBD1	TRBJ1-3	few	TGTGCCAGCAGTGAACGGCAGGGGGATGGCACCATATATTTT	CASSERQGDGTIYF
TRBV7-9	NA	TRBJ2-4	NA	TGTGCCAGCAGCTTATTCCCCTCCCGAAACATTCAGTACTTC	CASSLFPSRNIQYF
TRBV10-3	TRBD2	TRBJ2-3	NA	TGTGCCATCAGTGGGACTAGCGGGAGTAGCACAGATACGCAGTATTTT	CAISGTSGSSTDTQYF
TRBV6-2/TRBV6-3	NA	TRBJ2-5	few	TGTGCCAGCAGGGGGGCGGGAGCAGCAGAGACCCAGTACTTC	CASRGAGAAETQYF
TRBV27	NA	TRBJ2-3	few	TGTGCCAGCAGTTTCCAGGCGGGTTCATCAGATACGCAGTATTTT	CASSFQAGSSDTQYF
TRBV4-1	TRBD2	TRBJ2-7	NA	TGCGCCAGCAGCCAAGAATGGACTAGCGGACACTACGAGCAGTACTTC	CASSQEWTSGHYEQYF
TRBV7-2	TRBD2	TRBJ2-7	NA	TGTGCCAGCAGCTACCTAGCGGGAGAGGTCTACGAGCAGTACTTC	CASSYLAGEVYEQYF
TRBV5-1	NA	TRBJ2-7	NA	TGCGCCAGCAGCTTGGATGTACCCCTCGGGGGCGAGCAGTACTTC	CASSLDVPLGGEQYF
TRBV6-5	TRBD1	TRBJ2-7	NA	TGTGCCAGCAGGAGGGACAGGAGCTCCTACGAGCAGTACTTC	CASRRDRSSYEQYF
TRBV5-6	TRBD1	TRBJ2-3	many	TGTGCCAGCAGCTCTACAGGGGCAGATACGCAGTATTTT	CASSSTGADTQYF
TRBV27	NA	TRBJ2-2	few	TGTGCCAGCAGTTTATCGAATGGGCTGGGCACCGGGGAGCTGTTTTTT	CASSLSNGLGTGELFF
TRBV18	NA	TRBJ2-1	few	TGTGCCAGCTCACCACCGTCTGGGGTTGTGCAGTTCTTC	CASSPPSGVVQFF